The rows below give T cell receptor beta chains drawn from one sample of a study of high-grade serous ovarian cancer treatment subgroups. TCRdb keeps only in-frame clones here, not all; method: immunoSEQ multiplex PCR. Of just over 35,000 clones in the sample, approximately 81% were seen once. Source material: tumor tissue. All receptors derive from a human donor with high-grade serous ovarian cancer. Both conserved end residues are part of each CDR3. Fields, in order: CDR3 protein, CDR3 DNA, J gene, CDR3 length, clone size, D gene, V gene. D genes are given only for firm matches. Not every row has a clone size; where given, it reads once, few, many or a size class.

cdr3_aa: CASSPSPGTSSELYF; cdr3_nt: TGTGCCAGCAGCCCGAGTCCCGGGACTAGTTCGGAGCTATACTTC; j_call: TRBJ2-7; cdr3_length: 15; clone_size: .; d_call: TRBD2; v_call: TRBV7-9
cdr3_aa: CASSEEGFAYEQYF; cdr3_nt: TGTGCCAGCAGTGAAGAAGGCTTTGCCTACGAGCAGTACTTC; j_call: TRBJ2-7; cdr3_length: 14; clone_size: .; d_call: .; v_call: TRBV2
cdr3_aa: CASSLQTSGNTIYF; cdr3_nt: TGTGCCAGCAGTTTACAGACGTCTGGAAACACCATATATTTT; j_call: TRBJ1-3; cdr3_length: 14; clone_size: .; d_call: .; v_call: TRBV28
cdr3_aa: CASSSPRDQRPEPNEQFF; cdr3_nt: TGTGCCAGCAGCTCCCCACGGGACCAGCGGCCGGAACCCAATGAGCAGTTCTTC; j_call: TRBJ2-1; cdr3_length: 18; clone_size: .; d_call: .; v_call: TRBV7-2
cdr3_aa: CASTGTGVEKLFF; cdr3_nt: TGTGCCAGCACCGGGACAGGGGTTGAAAAACTGTTTTTT; j_call: TRBJ1-4; cdr3_length: 13; clone_size: .; d_call: TRBD1; v_call: TRBV19
cdr3_aa: CASSQDRADTDIQYF; cdr3_nt: TGTGCCAGCAGCCAAGATCGGGCCGACACGGACATTCAGTACTTC; j_call: TRBJ2-4; cdr3_length: 15; clone_size: .; d_call: .; v_call: TRBV4-2
cdr3_aa: CASSAPTGKNTEAFF; cdr3_nt: TGTGCCAGCAGTGCTCCGACAGGGAAGAACACTGAAGCTTTCTTT; j_call: TRBJ1-1; cdr3_length: 15; clone_size: few; d_call: TRBD1; v_call: TRBV6-6
cdr3_aa: CASSQQAAVGRGETQYF; cdr3_nt: TGTGCCAGCAGCCAGCAAGCCGCGGTAGGGAGGGGAGAGACCCAGTACTTC; j_call: TRBJ2-5; cdr3_length: 17; clone_size: .; d_call: TRBD2; v_call: TRBV4-2
cdr3_aa: CASSLSGAGELFF; cdr3_nt: TGTGCCAGCAGCCTCTCCGGTGCCGGGGAGCTGTTTTTT; j_call: TRBJ2-2; cdr3_length: 13; clone_size: few; d_call: .; v_call: TRBV28
cdr3_aa: CAIRRGGGDGTEAFF; cdr3_nt: TGTGCCATCAGGAGGGGAGGGGGGGACGGTACTGAAGCTTTCTTT; j_call: TRBJ1-1; cdr3_length: 15; clone_size: .; d_call: .; v_call: TRBV10-3
cdr3_aa: CASSVGRVGGELFF; cdr3_nt: TGTGCCAGCAGCGTAGGACGGGTCGGCGGGGAGCTGTTTTTT; j_call: TRBJ2-2; cdr3_length: 14; clone_size: once; d_call: .; v_call: TRBV9
cdr3_aa: CASSLEAENSPLHF; cdr3_nt: TGCGCCAGCAGCTTGGAGGCAGAGAATTCACCCCTCCACTTT; j_call: TRBJ1-6; cdr3_length: 14; clone_size: .; d_call: .; v_call: TRBV5-1
cdr3_aa: CASSTGVGNQPQHF; cdr3_nt: TGCGCCAGCAGCACCGGTGTGGGCAATCAGCCCCAGCATTTT; j_call: TRBJ1-5; cdr3_length: 14; clone_size: .; d_call: .; v_call: TRBV5-1
cdr3_aa: CASSLSRWLAGVNEQFF; cdr3_nt: TGTGCCAGCAGCCTTAGCCGGTGGCTAGCGGGAGTAAATGAGCAGTTCTTC; j_call: TRBJ2-1; cdr3_length: 17; clone_size: .; d_call: TRBD2; v_call: TRBV11-3
cdr3_aa: CASSLDLIAAGNTDTQYF; cdr3_nt: TGTGCCAGCAGCTTAGATCTGATTGCCGCGGGGAACACAGATACGCAGTATTTT; j_call: TRBJ2-3; cdr3_length: 18; clone_size: .; d_call: .; v_call: TRBV7-2
cdr3_aa: CASSSIGRMDTEAFF; cdr3_nt: TGCGCCAGCAGCTCAATAGGGAGAATGGACACTGAAGCTTTCTTT; j_call: TRBJ1-1; cdr3_length: 15; clone_size: .; d_call: .; v_call: TRBV5-1
cdr3_aa: CASSLVVGTQYF; cdr3_nt: TGTGCCAGCAGCTTAGTAGTAGGAACGCAGTATTTT; j_call: TRBJ2-3; cdr3_length: 12; clone_size: .; d_call: .; v_call: TRBV7-8
cdr3_aa: CASSQAGESGSGNTIYF; cdr3_nt: TGTGCCAGCAGCCAAGCTGGAGAAAGCGGCTCTGGAAACACCATATATTTT; j_call: TRBJ1-3; cdr3_length: 17; clone_size: .; d_call: .; v_call: TRBV14
cdr3_aa: CASSVVSGGTEAFF; cdr3_nt: TGTGCCAGCAGCGTAGTATCGGGGGGCACTGAAGCTTTCTTT; j_call: TRBJ1-1; cdr3_length: 14; clone_size: .; d_call: .; v_call: TRBV9
cdr3_aa: CASRNPSGANVLTF; cdr3_nt: TGCGCCTCACGGAACCCCTCTGGGGCCAACGTCCTGACTTTC; j_call: TRBJ2-6; cdr3_length: 14; clone_size: .; d_call: .; v_call: TRBV4-1
cdr3_aa: CASSEAFTEGLFF; cdr3_nt: TGTGCCAGCAGTGAAGCCTTCACTGAGGGACTGTTTTTT; j_call: TRBJ1-4; cdr3_length: 13; clone_size: .; d_call: .; v_call: TRBV6-1
cdr3_aa: CASSLMTSGSNEQFF; cdr3_nt: TGTGCCAGCAGTTTAATGACTAGCGGGAGCAATGAGCAGTTCTTC; j_call: TRBJ2-1; cdr3_length: 15; clone_size: .; d_call: TRBD2; v_call: TRBV27
cdr3_aa: CASSPKRLAGRPNEQFF; cdr3_nt: TGCGCCAGCAGCCCAAAGCGACTAGCGGGAAGGCCCAATGAGCAGTTCTTC; j_call: TRBJ2-1; cdr3_length: 17; clone_size: once; d_call: TRBD2; v_call: TRBV4-1
cdr3_aa: CASSLVRGQETQYF; cdr3_nt: TGTGCCAGCAGCTTAGTAAGGGGACAGGAGACCCAGTACTTC; j_call: TRBJ2-5; cdr3_length: 14; clone_size: .; d_call: TRBD1; v_call: TRBV7-2
cdr3_aa: CASSHRVTFENIQYF; cdr3_nt: TGTGCCAGCAGCCACAGGGTTACCTTTGAAAACATTCAGTACTTC; j_call: TRBJ2-4; cdr3_length: 15; clone_size: .; d_call: .; v_call: TRBV7-2
cdr3_aa: CASSKEGYEQYF; cdr3_nt: TGTGCCAGCAGCAAGGAGGGCTACGAGCAGTACTTC; j_call: TRBJ2-7; cdr3_length: 12; clone_size: .; d_call: .; v_call: TRBV28
cdr3_aa: CSVGQPGEQFF; cdr3_nt: TGCAGTGTAGGACAGCCGGGTGAGCAGTTCTTC; j_call: TRBJ2-1; cdr3_length: 11; clone_size: .; d_call: .; v_call: TRBV20-1
cdr3_aa: CASSIETWDGYTF; cdr3_nt: TGTGCCAGTAGTATCGAGACCTGGGATGGCTACACCTTC; j_call: TRBJ1-2; cdr3_length: 13; clone_size: .; d_call: .; v_call: TRBV19
cdr3_aa: CASSIFGTETQYF; cdr3_nt: TGTGCCAGTAGTATATTTGGGACGGAGACCCAGTACTTC; j_call: TRBJ2-5; cdr3_length: 13; clone_size: .; d_call: .; v_call: TRBV19
cdr3_aa: CASSQDSTIYNEQFF; cdr3_nt: TGCGCCAGCAGCCAAGATTCAACAATCTACAATGAGCAGTTCTTC; j_call: TRBJ2-1; cdr3_length: 15; clone_size: .; d_call: .; v_call: TRBV4-3
cdr3_aa: CASSPGIAGSGELFF; cdr3_nt: TGTGCCAGCAGTCCTGGAATAGCGGGATCCGGGGAGCTGTTTTTT; j_call: TRBJ2-2; cdr3_length: 15; clone_size: .; d_call: TRBD2; v_call: TRBV5-4
cdr3_aa: CASSADRSGESGELFF; cdr3_nt: TGCGCCAGCAGCGCGGACAGGAGCGGGGAGAGCGGGGAGCTGTTTTTT; j_call: TRBJ2-2; cdr3_length: 16; clone_size: .; d_call: .; v_call: TRBV5-1
cdr3_aa: CASSLDSYNEQFF; cdr3_nt: TGTGCCAGCAGCTTGGACTCCTACAATGAGCAGTTCTTC; j_call: TRBJ2-1; cdr3_length: 13; clone_size: .; d_call: .; v_call: TRBV7-9
cdr3_aa: CASSLRDPPYEQYF; cdr3_nt: TGTGCCAGCAGCCTCCGGGACCCTCCCTACGAGCAGTACTTC; j_call: TRBJ2-7; cdr3_length: 14; clone_size: .; d_call: .; v_call: TRBV5-6